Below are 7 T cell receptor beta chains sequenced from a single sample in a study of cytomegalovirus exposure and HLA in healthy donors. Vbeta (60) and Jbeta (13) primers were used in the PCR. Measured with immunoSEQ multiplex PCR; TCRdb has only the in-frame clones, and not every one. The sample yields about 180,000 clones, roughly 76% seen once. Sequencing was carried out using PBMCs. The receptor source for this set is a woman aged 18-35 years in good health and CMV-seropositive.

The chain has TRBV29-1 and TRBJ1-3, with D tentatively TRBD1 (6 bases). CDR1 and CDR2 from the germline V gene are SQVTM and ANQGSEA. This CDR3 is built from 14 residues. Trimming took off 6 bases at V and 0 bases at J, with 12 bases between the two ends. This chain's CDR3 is CSVRGHLSGNTIYF. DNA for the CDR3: TGCAGCGTGCGGGGGCACCTCTCTGGAAACACCATATATTTT. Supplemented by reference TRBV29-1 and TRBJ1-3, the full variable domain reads SAVISQKPSRDICQRGTSLTIQCQVDSQVTMMFWYRQQPGQSLTLIATANQGSEATYESGFVIDKFPISRPNLTFSTLTVSNMSPEDSSIYLCSVRGHLSGNTIYFGEGSWLTVV.

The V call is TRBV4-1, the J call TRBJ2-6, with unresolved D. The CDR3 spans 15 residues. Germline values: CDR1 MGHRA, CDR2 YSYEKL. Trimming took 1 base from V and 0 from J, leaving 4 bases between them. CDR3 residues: CASSQGPSGANVLTF. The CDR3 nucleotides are TGCGCCAGCAGCCAAGGGCCCTCTGGGGCCAACGTCCTGACTTTC.

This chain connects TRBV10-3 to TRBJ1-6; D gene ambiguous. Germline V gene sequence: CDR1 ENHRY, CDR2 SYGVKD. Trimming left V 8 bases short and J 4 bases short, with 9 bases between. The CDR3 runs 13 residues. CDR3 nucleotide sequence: TGTGCCATCGCCCCGGGATATAATTCACCCCTCCACTTT. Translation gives CAIAPGYNSPLHF.

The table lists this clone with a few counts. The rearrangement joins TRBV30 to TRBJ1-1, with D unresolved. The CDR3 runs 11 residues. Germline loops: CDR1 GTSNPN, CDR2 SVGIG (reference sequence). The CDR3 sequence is CTAERNTEAFF. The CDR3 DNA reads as TGTACCGCGGAAAGGAACACTGAAGCTTTCTTT.

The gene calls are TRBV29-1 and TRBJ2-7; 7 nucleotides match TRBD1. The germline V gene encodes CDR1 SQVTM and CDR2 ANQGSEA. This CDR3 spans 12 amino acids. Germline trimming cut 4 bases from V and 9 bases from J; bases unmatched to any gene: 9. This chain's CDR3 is CSVVDRVESQYF. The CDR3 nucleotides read TGCAGCGTTGTTGACAGGGTAGAATCGCAGTACTTC.

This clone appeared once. The CDR3 DNA reads TGTGCCAGCAGTTACGGGACAGGGGTGACAGATACGCAGTATTTT. As protein: CASSYGTGVTDTQYF. This chain links TRBV6-5 with TRBJ2-3; 10 bases are a match to TRBD1. V was clipped by 2 bases and J by 3 bases; unmatched bases: 2. Germline V gives CDR1 MNHEY, CDR2 SVGAGI. This CDR3 has 15 residues.

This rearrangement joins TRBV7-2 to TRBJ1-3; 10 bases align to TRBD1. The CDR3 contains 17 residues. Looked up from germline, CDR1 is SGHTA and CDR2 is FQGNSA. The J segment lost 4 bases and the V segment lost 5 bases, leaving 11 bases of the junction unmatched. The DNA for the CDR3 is TGTGCCAGCAGCCCTAATCCCTCGACAGGGGGCGGAAACACCATATATTTT. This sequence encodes CASSPNPSTGGGNTIYF.